These 32 T cell receptor beta chains originate from one sample sequenced in a study of OX40 agonist ivuxolimab in advanced cancers. Profiled with immunoSEQ multiplex PCR; TCRdb holds only in-frame clones, not every one. The sample records about 82,000 clones, roughly 80% being singletons. Sample: CD4+ or CD8+ T cells sorted from blood, taken in a trial of the OX40 agonist ivuxolimab. The receptor set was obtained from an adult with an advanced solid tumor such as melanoma, head and neck, liver or kidney cancer.

The rearrangement links TRBV18 to TRBJ1-6, with D unresolved. The CDR3 extends over 16 amino acids. Germline loops: CDR1 KGHSH, CDR2 LQKENI. With 3 bases removed from V and 7 bases from J, the gap between germline ends came to 16 bases. CDR3 nucleotide sequence: TGTGCCAGCTCACCGCTTCCGGACCCCGGGAATTCACCCCTCCACTTT. It is translated as CASSPLPDPGNSPLHF.

The chain has TRBV6-5 and TRBJ2-7, with 10 bases fitting TRBD1. This CDR3 spans 15 amino acids. Germline-derived CDR1 and CDR2 are MNHEY and SVGAGI. V gave up 5 bases and J gave up 2 bases; unmatched junction bases: 6. The CDR3 DNA follows: TGTGCCAGCAGTCTCCGGGACAGGGGTCCCTACGAGCAGTACTTC. Protein product: CASSLRDRGPYEQYF.

The chain is built from TRBV7-3 and TRBJ2-5; D is perhaps TRBD2 (6 bases). Germline V lookup: CDR1 SGHTA, CDR2 FQGTGA. This CDR3 is 12 amino acids long. The ends were cut back, 5 bases at V and 4 bases at J, with 8 bases in the middle. As DNA, the CDR3 is TGTGCCAGCAGCATGGAGGGAGAGACCCAGTACTTC. Its protein product is CASSMEGETQYF.

V is TRBV19 and J is TRBJ2-2, with D unclear. The CDR3 is made up of 13 amino acids. Trimming took 3 bases from V and 6 from J, leaving 8 bases between them. Germline lookup yields CDR1 LNHDA and CDR2 SQIVND (reference sequence). CDR3 DNA sequence: TGTGCCAGTAGTATCTTCGGGTCCGGGGAGCTGTTTTTT. Amino acids: CASSIFGSGELFF.

The chain uses TRBV6-5 and TRBJ1-5; D is possibly TRBD1 (5 bases). CDR1 MNHEY and CDR2 SVGAGI come from the germline V gene. This CDR3 region has 16 residues. V was shortened by 3 bases and J by 0 bases, with 12 bases between the two germline ends. The CDR3 DNA is TGTGCCAGCAGTTATCTAGGGGATTATAGCAATCAGCCCCAGCATTTT. Amino acid sequence: CASSYLGDYSNQPQHF.

This rearrangement joins TRBV6-4 to TRBJ2-1; D possibly corresponds to TRBD1 (5 bases). Trimming shortened V by 3 bases and J by 9 bases, and 18 bases separated the two germline ends. The CDR3 loop spans 15 amino acids. Germline values: CDR1 MRHNA, CDR2 SNTAGT. Written as DNA, the CDR3 is TGTGCCAGCAGTGAAGCAGGGCGTGGAAGAAGTGAGCAGTTCTTC. Translation gives CASSEAGRGRSEQFF.

The chain carries TRBV12-5 and TRBJ2-5; 7 bases are a match to TRBD1. V lost 6 bases, J lost 0 bases, and 7 bases stayed unmatched. CDR3 length: 15 residues. From germline, CDR1 is LGHNT and CDR2 FRNRAP. CDR3 in DNA: TGTGCTAGTGGACCCGGGACAGAGTACCAAGAGACCCAGTACTTC. It codes for CASGPGTEYQETQYF. Complete variable domain (other parts from reference TRBV12-5 and TRBJ2-5): DARVTQTPRHKVTEMGQEVTMRCQPILGHNTVFWYRQTMMQGLELLAYFRNRAPLDDSGMPKDRFSAEMPDATLATLKIQPSEPRDSAVYFCASGPGTEYQETQYFGPGTRLLVL.

This chain links TRBV27 with TRBJ2-7; D gene uncertain. CDR3 length: 14 residues. Germline CDR1 and CDR2: MNHEY and SMNVEV (reference sequence). V was cut by 3 bases and J by 6 bases, with 15 bases left in between. This chain's CDR3 is CASSFLLVGSEQYF. CDR3 coding DNA: TGTGCCAGCAGTTTCCTCCTTGTCGGGTCCGAGCAGTACTTC.

The chain carries TRBV6-1 and TRBJ2-1; 9 positions match TRBD1. With 6 bases clipped from V and 8 bases from J, the junction kept 11 bases outside the gene matches. CDR3 length: 15 residues. Germline lookup yields CDR1 MNHNS and CDR2 SASEGT. Here the CDR3 DNA reads TGTGCCAGCAGATCCGGGACAGGGAATGGGTATGAGCAGTTCTTC. Protein: CASRSGTGNGYEQFF.

J is TRBJ1-5 and V is TRBV7-2; D might be TRBD1 (6 bases). V was pared by 0 bases and J by 5 bases, with 8 bases between. The CDR3 is 14 residues long. Germline V lookup: CDR1 SGHTA, CDR2 FQGNSA. CDR3 DNA sequence: TGTGCCAGCAGCTTAGCGGACAGAGATCAGCCCCAGCATTTT. Encoded protein: CASSLADRDQPQHF.

The gene calls are TRBV6-5 and TRBJ2-3; D may be TRBD2 (7 bases). The CDR3 is made up of 15 amino acids. The germline gives CDR1 MNHEY, CDR2 SVGAGI. V was clipped by 8 bases and J by 0 bases, with 15 bases between them. For the CDR3, the DNA is TGTGCCAGCCGGGGGCTAGCGGCCAGCACAGATACGCAGTATTTT. It is translated as CASRGLAASTDTQYF.

V usage is TRBV5-1 and J usage is TRBJ2-1; D tentatively fits TRBD1 or TRBD2 (6 bases each). The CDR3 extends over 15 amino acids. Trimming shortened V by 4 bases and J by 5 bases, and 16 bases separated the two germline ends. Germline CDR1 reads SGHRS; CDR2 reads YFSETQ. The CDR3 sequence is CASSTPRGPHNEQFF. The CDR3 DNA reads TGCGCCAGCAGCACCCCTCGGGGGCCCCACAATGAGCAGTTCTTC. Supplemented by reference TRBV5-1 and TRBJ2-1, the full variable domain reads KAGVTQTPRYLIKTRGQQVTLSCSPISGHRSVSWYQQTPGQGLQFLFEYFSETQRNKGNFPGRFSGRQFSNSRSEMNVSTLELGDSALYLCASSTPRGPHNEQFFGPGTRLTVL.

The chain uses TRBV4-2 and TRBJ1-2, with 10 bases identical to TRBD1. The CDR3 covers 15 residues. V shed 1 base and J 5 bases; nucleotides not matched to a gene: 4. Per the germline V gene, CDR1 is LGHNA and CDR2 is YNFKEQ. CDR3 sequence: CASSQGQGAQYGYTF. Written as DNA, the CDR3 is TGTGCCAGCAGCCAAGGACAGGGGGCACAATATGGCTACACCTTC.

J is TRBJ1-2 and V is TRBV5-1; D is unresolved. CDR3 size: 12 residues. Trimming removed 0 bases at V and 4 bases at J, with 4 bases between. Germline V gene sequence: CDR1 SGHRS, CDR2 YFSETQ. CDR3 in amino acids: CASSLGVYGYTF. The CDR3 DNA reads TGCGCCAGCAGCTTGGGGGTCTATGGCTACACCTTC.

This chain connects TRBV9 to TRBJ2-7, with TRBD2 as a possible D gene (6 bases). The germline gives CDR1 SGDLS, CDR2 YYNGEE. There are 13 residues in the CDR3. Trimming removed 4 bases at V and 2 bases at J, with 10 bases between. The CDR3 spells CASSPRETYEQYF. DNA of the CDR3: TGTGCCAGCAGCCCTCGGGAGACCTACGAGCAGTACTTC.

This clone was counted a single time. V and J are TRBV21-1 and TRBJ2-4. TRBV21-1 is designated a pseudogene. The CDR3 sequence is 16 residues long. The CDR3 coding sequence is TGTGCCAGCAGCAAAGCAGGGCCGGACGGGAAAAACATTCAGTACTTC. It is translated as CASSKAGPDGKNIQYF.

In its sample, this clone was seen a few times. This sequence joins TRBV30 and TRBJ1-2; D unclear. CDR1 and CDR2 from the germline V gene are GTSNPN and SVGIG (reference sequence). The V and J ends lost 4 bases and 4 bases respectively, with 10 bases between them. This CDR3 spans 12 amino acids. The CDR3 nucleotides are TGTGCCTGGACCCAGGTTGGCTATGGCTACACCTTC. Protein product: CAWTQVGYGYTF. The full variable domain, completed using reference TRBV30 and TRBJ1-2, is SQTIHQWPATLVQPVGSPLSLECTVEGTSNPNLYWYRQAAGRGLQLLFYSVGIGQISSEVPQNLSASRPQDRQFILSSKKLLLSDSGFYLCAWTQVGYGYTFGSGTRLTVV.

This clone was detected a few times. The chain couples TRBV28 to TRBJ1-1, with a weak D call TRBD1 (5 bases). Trimming cost V 1 base and J 1 base, with 22 bases left between them. CDR1 is MDHEN and CDR2 is SYDVKM in the germline V gene. This CDR3 contains 19 residues. This chain's CDR3 is CASSLSPGFARRPNTEAFF. CDR3 bases: TGTGCCAGCAGTTTATCTCCAGGGTTTGCCCGGCGGCCGAACACTGAAGCTTTCTTT.

The V and J genes are TRBV11-3 and TRBJ2-5; 7 bases agree with TRBD1. Per the germline V gene, CDR1 is SGHNT and CDR2 is YENEEA. V trimming: 1 base; J trimming: 4 bases; junction bases outside the gene matches: 12. This CDR3 is built from 17 residues. The CDR3 loop is CASSLVFDLSGGETQYF. The CDR3 DNA is TGTGCCAGCAGCTTAGTATTCGATTTATCAGGGGGAGAGACCCAGTACTTC. Full variable domain (missing parts from reference TRBV11-3 and TRBJ2-5): EAGVVQSPRYKIIEKKQPVAFWCNPISGHNTLYWYLQNLGQGPELLIRYENEEAVDDSQLPKDRFSAERLKGVDSTLKIQPAELGDSAVYLCASSLVFDLSGGETQYFGPGTRLLVL.

V is TRBV5-1 and J is TRBJ2-3, with D unresolved. The CDR3 has 15 residues. Germline CDR1 reads SGHRS; CDR2 reads YFSETQ. Trimming took off 0 bases at V and 4 bases at J, with 12 bases between the two ends. The CDR3 DNA is TGCGCCAGCAGCTTGGAAGGTGGTTCGGCAGATACGCAGTATTTT. It yields the protein CASSLEGGSADTQYF.

The V gene is TRBV18, the J gene TRBJ1-2, with TRBD1 identical over 8 bases. V lost 3 bases to trimming and J lost 2 bases; unmatched junction nucleotides: 8. Looked up from germline, CDR1 is KGHSH and CDR2 is LQKENI. CDR3 size: 16 residues. The CDR3 sequence: CASSPTGADANYGYTF. CDR3 in DNA: TGTGCCAGCTCACCGACAGGGGCGGATGCAAACTATGGCTACACCTTC.

This rearrangement joins TRBV6-1 to TRBJ2-2; D is perhaps TRBD2 (5 bases). CDR1 and CDR2 (germline): MNHNS, SASEGT. V lost 1 base and J 1 base, leaving 13 bases between the germline ends. The CDR3 runs to 17 residues. The CDR3 DNA sequence: TGTGCCAGCAGTGAAGGTGGGAGTAGCCTGAACACCGGGGAGCTGTTTTTT. Encoded protein: CASSEGGSSLNTGELFF.

The chain joins TRBV5-5 to TRBJ1-6; possible D gene TRBD1, 6 bases. Germline CDR1 is SGHKS and CDR2 is YYEKEE (reference sequence). V lost 0 bases and J 5 bases, leaving 6 bases between the germline ends. The CDR3 has 14 residues. CDR3 protein: CASSLDRDNSPLHF. CDR3 nucleotides: TGTGCCAGCAGCTTGGACAGGGATAATTCACCCCTCCACTTT.

The V gene is TRBV4-2, the J gene TRBJ2-4; tentatively, D is TRBD2 (5 bases). This CDR3 has 16 amino acids. V lost 0 bases and J 0 bases, leaving 9 bases between the germline ends. Per the germline V gene, CDR1 is LGHNA and CDR2 is YNFKEQ. The CDR3 DNA follows: TGTGCCAGCAGCCAAGAGCGAGGGTCAGCCAAAAACATTCAGTACTTC. This gives the protein CASSQERGSAKNIQYF.

The CDR3 sequence is CASSYFQVRSGNTIYF. CDR3 coding DNA: TGTGCCAGCAGTTACTTCCAGGTTCGCTCTGGAAACACCATATATTTT. The V call is TRBV6-6, the J call TRBJ1-3; D unresolved. Trimming cost V 1 base and J 0 bases, with 10 bases left between them. The germline gives CDR1 MNHNY, CDR2 SVGAGI (reference sequence). The CDR3 loop spans 16 amino acids.

CDR3 sequence: CASSFSSGGRSADTQYF. For the CDR3, the DNA is TGTGCCAGCAGTTTCTCCTCGGGCGGGAGAAGTGCAGATACGCAGTATTTT. The V and J genes are TRBV5-4 and TRBJ2-3; 7 nucleotides align to TRBD2. The CDR3 length is 17 residues. Germline values: CDR1 SGHNT, CDR2 YYREEE (reference sequence). V was clipped by 5 bases and J by 4 bases; unmatched bases: 16.

V gene TRBV4-3 combines with J gene TRBJ2-5; 11 nucleotides agree with TRBD2. The V segment lost 4 bases and the J segment 5 bases; nucleotides outside the gene matches: 6. The CDR3 has 15 residues. Germline CDR1 is LGHNA and CDR2 is YSLEER. The CDR3 reads CASSPETSGVETQYF. In nucleotides, the CDR3 is TGCGCCAGCAGCCCAGAGACTAGCGGGGTGGAGACCCAGTACTTC.

A remark on this clone: Because the CDR3's place on the DNA is in doubt, the DNA is left out and the CDR3 is given as listed by TCRdb. This rearrangement joins TRBV9 to TRBJ1-2. The CDR3 totals 15 residues, both ends included. Germline CDR1 reads SGDLS; CDR2 reads YYNGEE. CDR3: CASSVGSGNALTRTF.

This chain links TRBV7-8 with TRBJ2-3; maybe TRBD2 (5 bases). Germline CDR1 reads SGHVS; CDR2 reads FQNEAQ. The CDR3 is 16 residues long. Deletions cut 4 bases from V and 2 bases from J, with 16 bases between. The CDR3 sequence is CASSYPEGRTTDTQYF. The CDR3, as DNA: TGTGCCAGCAGCTACCCCGAGGGTCGGACCACAGATACGCAGTATTTT.

The rearrangement joins TRBV7-6 to TRBJ2-7, with 7 positions matching TRBD1. Germline CDR1 SGHVS, CDR2 FNYEAQ. V trimming: 5 bases; J trimming: 0 bases; junction bases outside the gene matches: 7. The CDR3 extends over 15 amino acids. The CDR3 DNA is TGTGCCAGCAGCCGGGACAGCCGAAGCTCCTACGAGCAGTACTTC. It translates to CASSRDSRSSYEQYF. Together with reference TRBV7-6 and TRBJ2-7, the CDR3 gives the full variable domain: GAGVSQSPRYKVTKRGQDVALRCDPISGHVSLYWYRQALGQGPEFLTYFNYEAQQDKSGLPNDRFSAERPEGSISTLTIQRTEQRDSAMYRCASSRDSRSSYEQYFGPGTRLTVT.

The chain joins TRBV9 to TRBJ2-1; D perhaps matches TRBD1 (6 bases). The CDR3 contains 15 residues. Per the germline V gene, CDR1 is SGDLS and CDR2 is YYNGEE. V was trimmed by 0 bases and J by 8 bases, leaving 15 bases between them. CDR3 sequence (DNA): TGTGCCAGCAGCGTAGGGGGGCTCCCCGCGGATGAGCAGTTCTTC. This encodes CASSVGGLPADEQFF.

This clone was seen only a few times. This sequence joins TRBV7-9 and TRBJ2-3, with 9 bases fitting TRBD1. The germline V gene has CDR1 SEHNR and CDR2 FQNEAQ (reference sequence). The CDR3 is made up of 16 amino acids. With V trimmed by 0 bases and J by 3 bases, 4 bases remained unmatched. The CDR3 DNA reads as TGTGCCAGCAGCTTAGCGACCGGGACAGGGACAGATACGCAGTATTTT. Residues: CASSLATGTGTDTQYF.